The 6 T cell receptor beta chains listed next were all sequenced from one sample in a study of blood T cells in healthy people across ages. A sample-barcoded 5' primer and a J-beta primer mix were used in a second PCR of roughly 6 to 11 cycles. TCRdb independently ran MiXCR on the 5' RACE reads; one entry per CDR3 protein. The sample consists of around 900,000 distinct CDR3 sequences, less than 35% of them appearing once. Sequencing used blood. The source is a woman over 75 in good health.

V usage is TRBV6-5 and J usage is TRBJ2-3; D uncertain. CDR1 and CDR2 (germline): MNHEY, SVGAGI. Trimming removed 7 bases from V and 2 bases from J, with 13 bases in between. The CDR3 runs 14 residues. CDR3 in DNA: TGTGCCAGCAAATCCCGGGCAGCCACAGATACGCAGTATTTT. Its translation: CASKSRAATDTQYF.

This clonotype was found a few times. The chain recombines TRBV12-3 or TRBV12-4 with TRBJ1-1; perhaps TRBD1 as D (5 bases). This CDR3 spans 14 amino acids. V lost 1 base to trimming and J lost 6 bases, with 12 bases between them. CDR3: CASSLGGKGAEAFF. The DNA of the CDR3 is TGTGCCAGCAGTTTAGGGGGGAAGGGCGCTGAAGCTTTCTTT.

This rearrangement joins TRBV20-1 to TRBJ2-3; 11 bases are shared with TRBD2. The CDR3 is 19 residues long. The germline V gene has CDR1 DFQATT and CDR2 SNEGSKA (reference sequence). V trimming: 1 base; J trimming: 0 bases; junction bases outside the gene matches: 12. The CDR3, as DNA: TGCAGTGCTAGAGGGGGTAGCGGGGGGGCTAATCCGAGCACAGATACGCAGTATTTT. As protein: CSARGGSGGANPSTDTQYF.

This clonotype was seen repeatedly, ten times or more. Its ends do not fully match the called genes, so a read error is possible. The chain joins TRBV12-3 or TRBV12-4 to TRBJ1-2; D gene uncertain. This CDR3 has 12 amino acids. The CDR3 bases are TGTGCCAGCAGCTTAGCCCACTATGGCTACACCTTC. Translation gives CASSLAHYGYTF.

This clonotype was found many times. The chain couples TRBV25-1 to TRBJ2-4; D might be TRBD1 (6 bases). Germline V gives CDR1 MGHDK, CDR2 SYGVNS. The CDR3 length is 15 residues. Trimming cost V 1 base and J 2 bases, with 9 bases left between them. This CDR3 reads CASSESRGTKNIQYF. In nucleotides, the CDR3 is TGTGCCAGCAGTGAATCCAGGGGTACCAAAAACATTCAGTACTTC.

The chain recombines TRBV20-1 with TRBJ2-7; 13 bases agree with TRBD2. J was trimmed by 2 bases and V by 5 bases; bases with no gene match: 12. Per the germline V gene, CDR1 is DFQATT and CDR2 is SNEGSKA (reference sequence). The CDR3 length is 17 residues. The CDR3 loop is CSASRLAGGPRTYEQYF. The CDR3 coding sequence is TGCAGTGCTTCTAGACTAGCGGGGGGTCCTCGGACCTACGAGCAGTACTTC.